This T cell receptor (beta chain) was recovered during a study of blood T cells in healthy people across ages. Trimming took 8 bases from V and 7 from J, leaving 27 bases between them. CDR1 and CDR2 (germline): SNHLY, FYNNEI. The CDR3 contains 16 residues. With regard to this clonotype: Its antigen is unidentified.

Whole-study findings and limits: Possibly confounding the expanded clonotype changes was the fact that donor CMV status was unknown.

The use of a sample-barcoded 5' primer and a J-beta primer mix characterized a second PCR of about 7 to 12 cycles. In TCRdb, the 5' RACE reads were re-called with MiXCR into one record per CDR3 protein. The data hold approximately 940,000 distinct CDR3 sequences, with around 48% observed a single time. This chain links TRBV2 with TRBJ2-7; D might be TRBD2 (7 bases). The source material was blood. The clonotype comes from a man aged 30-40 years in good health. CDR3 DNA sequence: TGTGCCAGCGAGGTCCCTGGGGGGGGGCGGCCTGGAGAGCAGTACTTC. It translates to CASEVPGGGRPGEQYF. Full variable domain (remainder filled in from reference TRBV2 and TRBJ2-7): EPEVTQTPSHQVTQMGQEVILRCVPISNHLYFYWYRQILGQKVEFLVSFYNNEISEKSEIFDDQFSVERPDGSNFTLKIRSTKLEDSAMYFCASEVPGGGRPGEQYFGPGTRLTVT.